One T cell receptor beta chain is described in this entry. MiXCR was run by TCRdb on the 5' RACE reads, yielding one entry per CDR3 protein. The repertoire holds 60,000 to 70,000 distinct CDR3 sequences, with under 25% as singletons. This sample is drawn from a study of HIV-infected patients and healthy controls. The V gene end was trimmed by 4 bases and the J gene end by 2 bases; junction bases not matched to a gene: 7. CDR1 KGHSH and CDR2 LQKENI come from the germline V gene. The CDR3 is 16 amino acids. The sequence derives from a human donor in good health. This chain connects TRBV18 to TRBJ2-2, with 7 bases aligning to TRBD1. Source material: CD4+ T cells from blood. CDR3 bases: TGTGCCAGCTCACTCTCCGGGACAGCAAACACCGGGGAGCTGTTTTTT. This sequence encodes CASSLSGTANTGELFF.